What follows describes a single T cell receptor (delta chain). By share, this clone ranks as large (0.1 to 1%). Its antigen has not been determined. Per-base quality was not reported, and no clone a single base away is much larger than it. The sample contains more than one DNA sequence encoding this CDR3. The data derive from a study of delta chains in infants with herpesvirus infections (TCRdb year 2023). For the study in its entirety: The study prospectively followed a Ugandan infant birth cohort from birth to characterize gammadelta T cell responses to primary cytomegalovirus (CMV) infection. In infants who were infected with CMV after birth, the study searched for a public fetal Vdelta1/Vgamma8 gammadelta TCR clonotype. From PBMC, gammadelta TCRs were sequenced for 15 to 20 CMV-infected infants (one congenitally infected) and 8 CMV-uninfected infants who had sufficient sample available. Infant blood samples were grouped into approximate age categories of 1.5, 4, 8 and 12 months. Previously published Belgian fetal and cord blood gammadelta TCR data were included only for comparison and were not generated in this cohort.

Library creation used RT-PCR. To generate TCR cDNA, PBMC RNA underwent reverse transcription with SuperScript II using gamma-chain- and delta-chain-specific primers. After purification with AMPure XP beads, the cDNA was amplified and indexed with Illumina adapters using the Nextera XT Index Kit. Sequencing of gammadelta TCR libraries was carried out on an Illumina MiSeq using a V2 300-cycle kit. Processing in the source paper ran as follows. Using MiXCR v2.1.12, CDR3 sequences were assembled, and reads were mapped onto D, J and V genes obtained from GenBank. Repertoire analyses of the CDR3 clonotypes were performed with VDJtools v1.2.1. Via CATT, TCRdb reprocessed the public reads, and rows with identical DNA were then joined. These V and J calls derive from TCRdb rather than the authors' analysis. This sample lists approximately 800 delta-chain clones; around 21% were detected once. 13% of the sample goes to the ten largest clones.

Trimming removed 2 bases from V and 3 bases from J; the gene matches leave 41 bases unexplained. CDR1 and CDR2, looked up from the germline V gene, are TSWWSYY and QGS. Including cysteine and phenylalanine, the CDR3 has 28 amino acids. The CDR3 DNA has 84 bases and is translated from base 1. Pregnant women receiving prenatal care in Kampala, Uganda, were recruited, and the infants of these women were enrolled, with documentation of maternal HIV status required. Weekly visits were made to families, and infant clinical information, oral swabs and peripheral blood were collected beginning at 6 weeks of age and every 4 months thereafter. After blood was collected in heparin tubes, PBMC were isolated using Ficoll-Paque density gradient centrifugation and then cryopreserved. Points the paper makes about the study in general: Of some 19 CMV-infected infants, several carried the public Vdelta1 clonotype: three infants infected postnatally before 120 days of age and the congenitally infected infant. Detection of the public clonotype was limited to the first time point after infection, and the public clonotype was not found in uninfected infants or in infants infected after 120 days. The public clonotype might still be present below the detection limit in CMV-uninfected infants. The authors acknowledged a small sample size and a lack of race- or environment-matched controls, because almost all Ugandans acquire CMV before adulthood. Within Vdelta1 cells, the frequency of the public clonotype appeared to be inversely correlated with age at infection and to decay rapidly, seemingly not persisting past roughly two months.

Sequencing was performed on peripheral blood, taken at time point 2 of longitudinal follow-up. The chain is made from TRDV1 and TRDJ1; TRDD3 aligns with 11 central bases. This sequence was found in a human donor who was a Ugandan infant, either HIV-exposed or HIV-unexposed (not recorded which). The bases are TGTGCTCTTGGGGAATGTTTAGGGAAGATCGGGACACTGGGGGATATTGAGACGGTACCAAAGTGCGCCGATAAACTCATCTTT. This sequence encodes CALGECLGKIGTLGDIETVPKCADKLIF.